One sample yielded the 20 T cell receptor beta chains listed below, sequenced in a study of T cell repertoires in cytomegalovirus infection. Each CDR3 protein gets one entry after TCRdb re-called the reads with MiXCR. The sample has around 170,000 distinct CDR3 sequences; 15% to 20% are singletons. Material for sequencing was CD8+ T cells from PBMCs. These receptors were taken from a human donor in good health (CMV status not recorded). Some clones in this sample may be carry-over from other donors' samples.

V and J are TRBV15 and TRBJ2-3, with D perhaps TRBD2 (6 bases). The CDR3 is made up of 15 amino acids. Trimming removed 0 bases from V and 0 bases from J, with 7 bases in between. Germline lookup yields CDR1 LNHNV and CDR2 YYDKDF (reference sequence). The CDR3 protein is CATSRERGSTDTQYF. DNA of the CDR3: TGTGCCACCAGCAGAGAGCGGGGAAGCACAGATACGCAGTATTTT.

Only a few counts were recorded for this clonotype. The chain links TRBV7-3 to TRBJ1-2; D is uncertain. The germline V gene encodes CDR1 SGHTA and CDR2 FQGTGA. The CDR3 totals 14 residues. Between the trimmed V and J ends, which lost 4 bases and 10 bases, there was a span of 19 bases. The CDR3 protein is CASSSSGSPLDYTF. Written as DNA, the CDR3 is TGTGCCAGCAGCTCCTCCGGGTCACCGCTCGACTACACCTTC.

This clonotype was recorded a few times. In nucleotides, the CDR3 is TGTGCCAGCAGGGCCGGCACAGGGAGGTCCCAGAGGAAAGCTTTCTTT. This sequence encodes CASRAGTGRSQRKAFF. The rearrangement joins TRBV28 to TRBJ1-1; TRBD1 is a possible D gene (6 bases). Trimming stripped 6 bases from V and 9 bases from J, with 26 bases between. This CDR3 is built from 16 residues. In germline, CDR1 is MDHEN, CDR2 SYDVKM.

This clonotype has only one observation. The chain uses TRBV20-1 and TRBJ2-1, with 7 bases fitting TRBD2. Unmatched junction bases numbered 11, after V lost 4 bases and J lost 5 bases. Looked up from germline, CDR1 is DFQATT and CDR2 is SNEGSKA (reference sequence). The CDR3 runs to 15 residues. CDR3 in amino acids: CSAIREREFHNEQFF. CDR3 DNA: TGCAGTGCTATTCGGGAGCGGGAATTCCACAATGAGCAGTTCTTC.

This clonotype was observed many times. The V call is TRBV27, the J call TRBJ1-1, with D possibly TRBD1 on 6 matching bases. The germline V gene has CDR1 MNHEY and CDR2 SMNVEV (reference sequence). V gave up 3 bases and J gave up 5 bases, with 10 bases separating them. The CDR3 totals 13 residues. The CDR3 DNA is TGTGCCAGCAGTTTGGGGGCGCGGACTGAAGCTTTCTTT. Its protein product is CASSLGARTEAFF.

The CDR3 reads CASSPGTSSTYEQYF. CDR3 DNA sequence: TGTGCCAGCAGCCCCGGGACTTCTTCTACCTACGAGCAGTACTTC. The J gene is TRBJ2-7, the V gene TRBV6-2 or TRBV6-3, with a weak D call TRBD2 (6 bases). Germline assignment: CDR1 MNHEY and CDR2 SVGEGT. V was shortened by 6 bases and J by 2 bases, with 17 bases between the two germline ends. This CDR3 is built from 15 residues.

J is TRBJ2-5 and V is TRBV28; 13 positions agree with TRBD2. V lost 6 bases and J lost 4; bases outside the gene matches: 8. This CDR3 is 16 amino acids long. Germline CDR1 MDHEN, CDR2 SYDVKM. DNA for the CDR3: TGTGCCAGCAGCCTCGGGACTAGCGGGATTGCAGAGACCCAGTACTTC. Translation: CASSLGTSGIAETQYF.

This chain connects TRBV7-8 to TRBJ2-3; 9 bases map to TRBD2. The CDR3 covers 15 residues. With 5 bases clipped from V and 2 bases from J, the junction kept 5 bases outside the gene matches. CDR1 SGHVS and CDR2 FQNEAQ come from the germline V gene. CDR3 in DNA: TGTGCCAGCAGCCGCGGGAGGGCCTCCACAGATACGCAGTATTTT. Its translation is CASSRGRASTDTQYF. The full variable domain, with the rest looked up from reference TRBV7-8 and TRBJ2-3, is GAGVSQSPRYKVAKRGQDVALRCDPISGHVSLFWYQQALGQGPEFLTYFQNEAQLDKSGLPSDRFFAERPEGSVSTLKIQRTQQEDSAVYLCASSRGRASTDTQYFGPGTRLTVL.

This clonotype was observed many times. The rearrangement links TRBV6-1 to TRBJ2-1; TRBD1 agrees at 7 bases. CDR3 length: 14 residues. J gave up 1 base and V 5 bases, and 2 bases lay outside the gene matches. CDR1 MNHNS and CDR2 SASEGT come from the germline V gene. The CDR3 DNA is TGTGCCAGCAGTCGACAGGGTTCCTACAATGAGCAGTTCTTC. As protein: CASSRQGSYNEQFF.

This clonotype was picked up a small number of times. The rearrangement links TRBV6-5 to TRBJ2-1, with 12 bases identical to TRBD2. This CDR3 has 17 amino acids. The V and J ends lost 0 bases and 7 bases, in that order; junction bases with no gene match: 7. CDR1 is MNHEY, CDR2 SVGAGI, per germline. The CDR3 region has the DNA TGTGCCAGCAGTTACTCGGCTAGCGGGGGGGCAAGAAATGAGCAGTTCTTC. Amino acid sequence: CASSYSASGGARNEQFF.

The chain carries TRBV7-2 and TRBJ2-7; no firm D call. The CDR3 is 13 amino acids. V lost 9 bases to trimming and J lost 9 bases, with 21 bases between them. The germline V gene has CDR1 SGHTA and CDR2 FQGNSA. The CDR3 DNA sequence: TGTGCCAGAAGCCCACCCGGGCGTGTTGGGCAGTACTTC. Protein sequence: CARSPPGRVGQYF.

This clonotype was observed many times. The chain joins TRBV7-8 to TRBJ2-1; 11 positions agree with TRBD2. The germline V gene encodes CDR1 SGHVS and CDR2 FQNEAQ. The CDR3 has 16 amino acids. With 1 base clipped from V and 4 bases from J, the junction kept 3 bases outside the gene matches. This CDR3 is CASSLGSSGGYNEQFF. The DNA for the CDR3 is TGTGCCAGCAGCTTAGGGTCTAGCGGGGGGTACAATGAGCAGTTCTTC.

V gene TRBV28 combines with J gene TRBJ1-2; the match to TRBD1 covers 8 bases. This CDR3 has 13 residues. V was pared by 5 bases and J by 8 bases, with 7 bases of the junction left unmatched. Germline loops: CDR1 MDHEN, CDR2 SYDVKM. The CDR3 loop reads CASSRSQGAGYTF. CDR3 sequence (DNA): TGTGCCAGCAGTAGATCTCAGGGGGCGGGCTACACCTTC.

The CDR3 DNA follows: TGTGCCAGCAGCTTACTCCCGCGGGATACGCAGTATTTT. Translating it yields CASSLLPRDTQYF. The chain joins TRBV11-2 to TRBJ2-3; D remains ambiguous. This CDR3 is built from 13 residues. Germline assignment: CDR1 SGHAT and CDR2 FQNNGV. Trimming took off 2 bases at V and 6 bases at J, with 9 bases between the two ends.

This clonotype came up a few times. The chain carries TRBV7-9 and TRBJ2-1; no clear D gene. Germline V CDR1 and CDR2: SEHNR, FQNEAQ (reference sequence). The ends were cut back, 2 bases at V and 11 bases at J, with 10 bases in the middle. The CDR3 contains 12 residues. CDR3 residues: CASSLQPTKQFF. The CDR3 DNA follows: TGTGCCAGCAGCTTACAACCGACCAAGCAGTTCTTC.

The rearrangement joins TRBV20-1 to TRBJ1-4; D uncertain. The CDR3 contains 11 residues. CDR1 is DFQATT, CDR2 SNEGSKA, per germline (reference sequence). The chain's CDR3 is CRGHSNEKLFF. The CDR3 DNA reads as TGCAGAGGGCACTCTAATGAAAAACTGTTTTTT.

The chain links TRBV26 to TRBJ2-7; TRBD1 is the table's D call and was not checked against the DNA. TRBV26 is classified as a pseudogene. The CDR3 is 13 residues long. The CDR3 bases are TGTGCTAGCAAGGGACAGAACTCCTACGAGCAGTACTTC. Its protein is CASKGQNSYEQYF.

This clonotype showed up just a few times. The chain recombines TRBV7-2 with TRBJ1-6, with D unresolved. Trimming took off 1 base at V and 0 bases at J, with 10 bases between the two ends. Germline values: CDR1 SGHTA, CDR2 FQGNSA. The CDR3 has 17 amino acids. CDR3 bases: TGTGCCAGCAGCTTAGAACGCCCGACCTCCTATAATTCACCCCTCCACTTT. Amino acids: CASSLERPTSYNSPLHF.

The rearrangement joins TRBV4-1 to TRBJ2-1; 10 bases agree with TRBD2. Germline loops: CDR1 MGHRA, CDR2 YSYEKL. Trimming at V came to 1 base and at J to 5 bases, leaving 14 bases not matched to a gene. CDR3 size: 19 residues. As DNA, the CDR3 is TGCGCCAGCAGCCAAGCGCGGGCTAGCGGGGGCCGGTTCCACAATGAGCAGTTCTTC. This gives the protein CASSQARASGGRFHNEQFF.

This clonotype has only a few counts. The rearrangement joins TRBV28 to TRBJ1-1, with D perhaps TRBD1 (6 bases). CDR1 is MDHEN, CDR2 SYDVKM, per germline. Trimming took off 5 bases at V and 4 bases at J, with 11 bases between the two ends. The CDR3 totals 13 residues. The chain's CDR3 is CASSRGWGTEAFF. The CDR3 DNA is TGTGCCAGCAGTAGGGGGTGGGGCACTGAAGCTTTCTTT.